The clone carrying this TCR beta chain appeared a few times. The antigen remains unidentified. The record originates from a study of beta chain features in type 1 diabetes. Study details: Some 110,000,000 sorted cells were examined across all samples.

What was sequenced were expressed TCRB transcripts, since all of the isolated RNA had been reverse transcribed. The assay was immunoSEQ multiplex PCR, and TCRdb's table has in-frame clones only and misses some. The data show over 25,000 clones, 56% seen once. Notes on the study in general: Among patients with Type 1 diabetes, TCRB CDR3s were moderately but significantly shorter in every one of the four CD4+ subsets. Researchers could not determine here whether HLA type influences TCRB rearrangement.

Germline V gene lookup returns CDR1 SEHNR and CDR2 FQNEAQ (reference sequence). V shed 3 bases, J shed 6 bases, and the junction held 4 bases outside the gene matches. The CDR3 is made up of 14 amino acids. The chain joins TRBV7-9 to TRBJ2-3; the match to TRBD1 covers 9 bases. This clonotype was sampled from a woman aged 18-30 years with type 1 diabetes. Input material: Tregs from blood. In DNA, the CDR3 is TGTGCCAGCAGCTTCGGACAGGGGAGGGATACGCAGTATTTT. Translated, it gives CASSFGQGRDTQYF.